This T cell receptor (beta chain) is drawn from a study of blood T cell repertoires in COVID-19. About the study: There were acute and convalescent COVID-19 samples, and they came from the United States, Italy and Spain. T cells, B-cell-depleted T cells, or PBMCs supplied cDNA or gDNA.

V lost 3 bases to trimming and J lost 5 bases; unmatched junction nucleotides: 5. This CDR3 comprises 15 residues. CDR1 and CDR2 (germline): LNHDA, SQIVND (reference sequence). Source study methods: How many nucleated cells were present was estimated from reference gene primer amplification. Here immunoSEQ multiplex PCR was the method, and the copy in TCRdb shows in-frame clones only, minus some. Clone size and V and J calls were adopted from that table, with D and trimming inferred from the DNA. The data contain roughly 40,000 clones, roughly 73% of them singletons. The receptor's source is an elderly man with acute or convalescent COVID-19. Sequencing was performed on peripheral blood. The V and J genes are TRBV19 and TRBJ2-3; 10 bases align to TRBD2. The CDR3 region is CASSILAGVGDTQYF. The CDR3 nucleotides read TGTGCCAGTAGTATCCTAGCGGGAGTTGGAGATACGCAGTATTTT.